Reported below is one T cell receptor (beta chain). This sample was included in a study of technical replicates of blood from a few donors. The method was immunoSEQ multiplex PCR; TCRdb's version includes in-frame clones alone and lacks a portion of them. The top ten clones hold approximately 0.2% of a sample with about 100,000 clones, roughly 95% of them seen once. The germline CDR1 and CDR2 sequences are MNHEY and SMNVEV (reference sequence). CDR3 length equals 17 residues. Trimming shortened V by 5 bases and J by 0 bases, and 20 bases separated the two germline ends. The sequencing sample was made of T cells isolated from PBMCs. V is TRBV27 and J is TRBJ2-7; D is perhaps TRBD1 (5 bases). The origin of this receptor is a human donor in good health. CDR3: CASSDVVSGPPSYEQYF. The CDR3 DNA follows: TGTGCCAGCAGTGACGTAGTGTCAGGGCCACCCTCCTACGAGCAGTACTTC.